This TCR beta chain was identified in a study of T cell repertoires in cytomegalovirus infection. TCRdb fed the reads into MiXCR, producing one record per CDR3 protein. The repertoire holds about 830,000 distinct CDR3 sequences, 30% to 35% seen once, with 9.5% to 15% in the top ten. This clonotype has only a few counts. The antigen is not known. The TCR comes from a human donor in good health (CMV status not recorded). Some clones in this sample may be carry-over from other donors' samples. This specimen consisted of cultured CD8+ T cells from PBMCs, obtained from culture after CMV antigen stimulation.

The CDR3 loop reads CASSLVPGLASNTGELFF. The CDR3 region has the DNA TGTGCCAGCAGTTTAGTCCCGGGACTAGCCTCGAACACCGGGGAGCTGTTTTTT. The J gene is TRBJ2-2, the V gene TRBV12-3 or TRBV12-4; 9 positions agree with TRBD2. The CDR3 totals 18 residues. V lost 1 base and J lost 0; bases outside the gene matches: 6.